This T cell receptor beta chain is drawn from a study of CD8 T cells in Susac syndrome. Study-wide background: Sequencing included Susac syndrome patients, roughly six of them with active disease and roughly eight in remission. Patients with Susac syndrome were therapy-naive, on corticosteroids, or on intravenous immunoglobulin alone at blood draw. Study-level findings and limits: Susac syndrome CD8+ repertoires were clonally expanded, most strongly in CD8+ TEMRA cells.

Reverse transcription used about 0.5 to 1 ug RNA and random hexamers. Multiplex PCR with immunoSEQ amplified the TCR beta CDR3 across 54 Vbeta and 13 Jbeta. TCRdb re-analysed the immunoSEQ multiplex PCR reads in MiXCR, keeping a single row per CDR3 protein. The profile shows approximately 190,000 distinct CDR3 sequences, 85% to 95% of them singletons. A few counts support this clonotype. Its antigen is currently unknown. The sequencing sample was made of CD8+ T cells from PBMCs. This TCR derives from a human donor with Susac syndrome.

The CDR3 nucleotides read TGCGCCAGCAGCCACGCCTGGGACAGGTCCTACGAGCAGTACTTC. It specifies CASSHAWDRSYEQYF. The chain carries TRBV4-1 and TRBJ2-7; 8 bases are shared with TRBD1. The J segment lost 1 base and the V segment lost 3 bases, leaving 5 bases of the junction unmatched. CDR3 length equals 15 residues. Germline values: CDR1 MGHRA, CDR2 YSYEKL.